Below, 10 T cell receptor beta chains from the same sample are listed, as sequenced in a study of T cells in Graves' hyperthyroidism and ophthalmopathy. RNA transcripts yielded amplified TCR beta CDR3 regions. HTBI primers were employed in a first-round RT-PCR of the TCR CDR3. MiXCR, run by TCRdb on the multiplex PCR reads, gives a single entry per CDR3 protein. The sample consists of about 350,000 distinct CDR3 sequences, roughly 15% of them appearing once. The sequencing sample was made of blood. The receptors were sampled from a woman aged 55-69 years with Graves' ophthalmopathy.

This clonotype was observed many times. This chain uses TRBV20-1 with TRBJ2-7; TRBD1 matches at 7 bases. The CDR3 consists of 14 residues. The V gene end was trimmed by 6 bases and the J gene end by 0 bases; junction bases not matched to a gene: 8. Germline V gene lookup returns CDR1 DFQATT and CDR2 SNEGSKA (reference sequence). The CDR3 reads CSAQNRGLSYEQYF. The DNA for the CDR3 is TGCAGTGCGCAGAACAGGGGCCTCTCCTACGAGCAGTACTTC.

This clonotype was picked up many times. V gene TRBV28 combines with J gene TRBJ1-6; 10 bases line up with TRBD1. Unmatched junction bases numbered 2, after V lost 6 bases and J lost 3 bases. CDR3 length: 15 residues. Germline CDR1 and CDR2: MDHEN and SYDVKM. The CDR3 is CASRRTGGYNSPLHF. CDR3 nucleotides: TGTGCCAGCAGGCGGACAGGGGGCTATAATTCACCCCTCCACTTT.

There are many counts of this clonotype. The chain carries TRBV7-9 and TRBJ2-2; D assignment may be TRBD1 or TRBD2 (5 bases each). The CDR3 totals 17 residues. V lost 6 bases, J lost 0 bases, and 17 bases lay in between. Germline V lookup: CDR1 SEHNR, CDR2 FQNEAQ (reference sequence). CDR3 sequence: CASRLGGGRSNTGELFF. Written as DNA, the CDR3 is TGTGCCAGCAGGCTCGGTGGGGGACGTTCGAACACCGGGGAGCTGTTTTTT. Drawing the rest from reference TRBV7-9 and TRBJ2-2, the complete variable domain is DTGVSQNPRHKITKRGQNVTFRCDPISEHNRLYWYRQTLGQGPEFLTYFQNEAQLEKSRLLSDRFSAERPKGSFSTLEIQRTEQGDSAMYLCASRLGGGRSNTGELFFGEGSRLTVL.

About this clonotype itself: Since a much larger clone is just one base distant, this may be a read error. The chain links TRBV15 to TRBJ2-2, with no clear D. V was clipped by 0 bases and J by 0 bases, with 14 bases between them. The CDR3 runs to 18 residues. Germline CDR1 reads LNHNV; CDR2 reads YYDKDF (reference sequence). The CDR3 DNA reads TGTGCCACCAGCAGAGAGAGACTGGAGCTGTCGAACACCGGGGAGCTGTTTTTT. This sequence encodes CATSRERLELSNTGELFF.

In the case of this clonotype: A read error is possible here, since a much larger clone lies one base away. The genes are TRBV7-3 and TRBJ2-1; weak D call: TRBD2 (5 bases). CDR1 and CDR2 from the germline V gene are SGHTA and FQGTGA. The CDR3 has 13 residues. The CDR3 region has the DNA TGTGCCGGCAGCACCCCCGAGGGTAATGAGCAGTTCTTC. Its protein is CAGSTPEGNEQFF.

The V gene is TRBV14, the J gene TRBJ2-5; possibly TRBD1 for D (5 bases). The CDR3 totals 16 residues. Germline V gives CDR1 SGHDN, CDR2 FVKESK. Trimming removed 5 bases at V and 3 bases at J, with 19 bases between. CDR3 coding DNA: TGTGCCAGCAGCAGAACGATGTCAGGGAATGAAGAGACCCAGTACTTC. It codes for CASSRTMSGNEETQYF.

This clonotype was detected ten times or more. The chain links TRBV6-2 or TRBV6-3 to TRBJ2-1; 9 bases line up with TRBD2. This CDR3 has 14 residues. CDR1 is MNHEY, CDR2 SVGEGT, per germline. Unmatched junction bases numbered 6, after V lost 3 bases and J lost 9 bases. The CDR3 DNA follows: TGTGCCAGCAGTTATATTAGCGGGAGCGGTGAGCAGTTCTTC. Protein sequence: CASSYISGSGEQFF.

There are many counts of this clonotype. The CDR3 DNA reads TGTGCCAGCAGCCAAGTCTTGGGGTCTCAGCCCCAGCATTTT. Protein product: CASSQVLGSQPQHF. V gene TRBV3-1 combines with J gene TRBJ1-5; D call uncertain. Germline lookup yields CDR1 LGHDT and CDR2 YNNKEL (reference sequence). The CDR3 has 14 residues. Trimming removed 1 base at V and 6 bases at J, with 10 bases between.

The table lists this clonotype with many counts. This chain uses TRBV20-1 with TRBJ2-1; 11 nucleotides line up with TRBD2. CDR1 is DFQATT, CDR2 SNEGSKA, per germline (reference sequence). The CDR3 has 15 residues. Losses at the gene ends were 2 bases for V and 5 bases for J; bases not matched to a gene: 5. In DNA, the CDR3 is TGCAGTGCTAGATCCGGGACTAGCGGCCACAATGAGCAGTTCTTC. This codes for CSARSGTSGHNEQFF.

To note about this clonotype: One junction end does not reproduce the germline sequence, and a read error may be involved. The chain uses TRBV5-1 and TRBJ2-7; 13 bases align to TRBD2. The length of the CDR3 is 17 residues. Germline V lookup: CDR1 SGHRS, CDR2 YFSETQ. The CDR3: CACSLAGGGLAGNEQYF. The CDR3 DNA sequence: TGCGCCTGCAGCTTGGCCGGGGGGGGACTAGCGGGAAACGAGCAGTACTTC.